This T cell receptor (beta chain) is from a study of blood T cells in healthy people across ages. Study conclusions and caveats: Diversity figures derived from one million T cells were judged to underestimate the true value. Donor CMV status, an unknown factor, possibly confounded changes in expanded clonotypes.

The authors isolated at least 7 million PBMCs per sample. In germline, CDR1 is SGHNT, CDR2 YENEEA. V lost 5 bases and J 5 bases, leaving 10 bases between the germline ends. The CDR3 covers 13 residues. Notes on this clonotype: Its antigen is as yet unknown.

A J-beta primer mix and a sample-barcoded 5' primer were used in a second PCR of about 6 to 12 cycles. One entry per CDR3 protein, called by TCRdb with MiXCR from the 5' RACE reads. The data hold some 1.8 million distinct CDR3 sequences, with 39% observed a single time. The sequenced material came from blood. The chain couples TRBV11-3 to TRBJ2-1; D is unresolved. This TCR was recovered from a human donor in good health. The CDR3 reads CASSRVLNNEQFF. In nucleotides, the CDR3 is TGTGCCAGCAGCCGGGTACTTAACAATGAGCAGTTCTTC.